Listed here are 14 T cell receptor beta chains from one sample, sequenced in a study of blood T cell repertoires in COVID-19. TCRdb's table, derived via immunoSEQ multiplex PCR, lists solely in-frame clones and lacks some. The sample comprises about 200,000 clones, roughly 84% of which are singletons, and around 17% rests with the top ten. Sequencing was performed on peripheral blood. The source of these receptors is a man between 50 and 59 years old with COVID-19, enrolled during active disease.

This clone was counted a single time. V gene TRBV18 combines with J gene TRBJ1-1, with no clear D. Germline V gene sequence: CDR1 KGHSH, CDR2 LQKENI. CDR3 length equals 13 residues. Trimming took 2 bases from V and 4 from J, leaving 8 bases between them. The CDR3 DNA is TGTGCCAGCTCACCAGGAGGGCCCACTGAAGCTTTCTTT. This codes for CASSPGGPTEAFF. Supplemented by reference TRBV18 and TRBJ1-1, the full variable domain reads NAGVMQNPRHLVRRRGQEARLRCSPMKGHSHVYWYRQLPEEGLKFMVYLQKENIIDESGMPKERFSAEFPKEGPSILRIQQVVRGDSAAYFCASSPGGPTEAFFGQGTRLTVV.

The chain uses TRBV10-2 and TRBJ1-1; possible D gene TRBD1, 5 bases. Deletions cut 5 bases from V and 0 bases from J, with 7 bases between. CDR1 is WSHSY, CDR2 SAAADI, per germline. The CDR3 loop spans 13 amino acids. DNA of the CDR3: TGCGCCAGCAGTCGACAGTTGAACACTGAAGCTTTCTTT. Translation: CASSRQLNTEAFF.

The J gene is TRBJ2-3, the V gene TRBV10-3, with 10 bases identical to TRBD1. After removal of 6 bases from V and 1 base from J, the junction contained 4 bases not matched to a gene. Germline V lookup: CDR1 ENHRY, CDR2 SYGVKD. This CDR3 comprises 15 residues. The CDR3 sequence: CAIRPGTGGTDTQYF. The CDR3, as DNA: TGTGCCATCAGACCCGGGACAGGGGGCACAGATACGCAGTATTTT.

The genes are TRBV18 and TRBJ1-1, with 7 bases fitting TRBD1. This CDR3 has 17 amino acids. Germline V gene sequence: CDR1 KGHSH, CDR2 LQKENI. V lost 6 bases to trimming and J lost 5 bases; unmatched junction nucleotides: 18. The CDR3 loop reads CASSLSEGAQGQTEAFF. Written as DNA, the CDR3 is TGTGCCAGCTCTCTAAGCGAGGGGGCGCAGGGGCAAACTGAAGCTTTCTTT.

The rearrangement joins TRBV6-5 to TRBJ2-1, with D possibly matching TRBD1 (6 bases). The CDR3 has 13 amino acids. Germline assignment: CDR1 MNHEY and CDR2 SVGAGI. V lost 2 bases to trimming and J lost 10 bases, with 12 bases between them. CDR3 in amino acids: CASSYLDSIEQFF. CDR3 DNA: TGTGCCAGCAGTTACCTGGACAGCATAGAGCAGTTCTTC.

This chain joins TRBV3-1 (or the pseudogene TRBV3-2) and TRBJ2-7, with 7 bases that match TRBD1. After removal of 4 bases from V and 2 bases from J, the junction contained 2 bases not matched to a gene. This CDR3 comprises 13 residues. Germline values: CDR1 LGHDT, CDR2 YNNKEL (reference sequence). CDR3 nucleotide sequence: TGTGCCAGCAGCCTCCAGGGGGCCTACGAGCAGTACTTC. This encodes CASSLQGAYEQYF.

Written as DNA, the CDR3 is TGTGCCACGACCGCCATAGCGGGGGCCGCCACAGATACGCAGTATTTT. It is translated as CATTAIAGAATDTQYF. The V call is TRBV19, the J call TRBJ2-3, with 9 bases that match TRBD2. Per the germline V gene, CDR1 is LNHDA and CDR2 is SQIVND (reference sequence). The CDR3 consists of 16 residues. V gave up 10 bases and J gave up 2 bases; unmatched junction bases: 13.

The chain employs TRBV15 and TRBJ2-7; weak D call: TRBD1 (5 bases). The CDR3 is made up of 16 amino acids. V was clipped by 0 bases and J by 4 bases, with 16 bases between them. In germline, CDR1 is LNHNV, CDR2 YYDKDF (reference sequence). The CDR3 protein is CATSRDLGAGRYEQYF. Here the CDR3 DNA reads TGTGCCACCAGCAGAGATCTTGGTGCAGGGCGGTACGAGCAGTACTTC.

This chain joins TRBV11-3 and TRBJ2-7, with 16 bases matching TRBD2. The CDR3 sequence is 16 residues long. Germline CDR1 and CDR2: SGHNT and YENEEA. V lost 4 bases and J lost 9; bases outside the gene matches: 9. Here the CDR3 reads CASSSGTSGRASVQYF. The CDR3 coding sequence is TGTGCCAGCAGCTCCGGGACTAGCGGGAGGGCCTCGGTGCAGTACTTC.

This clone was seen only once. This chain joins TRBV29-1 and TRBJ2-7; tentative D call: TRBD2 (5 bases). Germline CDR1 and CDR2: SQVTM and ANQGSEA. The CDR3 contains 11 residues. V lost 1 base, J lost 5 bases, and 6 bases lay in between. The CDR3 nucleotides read TGCAGCGTTGAAGGAGGGAACGAGCAGTACTTC. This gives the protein CSVEGGNEQYF.

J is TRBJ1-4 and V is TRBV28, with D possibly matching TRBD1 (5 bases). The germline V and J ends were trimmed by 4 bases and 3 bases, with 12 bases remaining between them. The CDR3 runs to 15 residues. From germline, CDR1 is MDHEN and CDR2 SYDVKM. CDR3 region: CASSSGGGSNEKLFF. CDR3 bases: TGTGCCAGCAGTTCTGGCGGGGGGTCTAATGAAAAACTGTTTTTT.

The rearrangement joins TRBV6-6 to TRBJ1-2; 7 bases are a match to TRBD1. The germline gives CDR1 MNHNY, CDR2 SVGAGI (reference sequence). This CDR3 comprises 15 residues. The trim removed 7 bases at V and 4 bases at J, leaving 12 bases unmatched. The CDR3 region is CASILGTADSYGYTF. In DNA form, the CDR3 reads TGTGCCAGCATTCTAGGGACAGCCGACTCCTATGGCTACACCTTC.

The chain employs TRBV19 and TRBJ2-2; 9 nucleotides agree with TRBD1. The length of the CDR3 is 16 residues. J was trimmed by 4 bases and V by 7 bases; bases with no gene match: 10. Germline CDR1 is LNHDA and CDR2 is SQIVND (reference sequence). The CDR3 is CASTKGGQGVTGELFF. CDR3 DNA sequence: TGTGCCAGTACAAAGGGGGGACAGGGAGTCACCGGGGAGCTGTTTTTT.

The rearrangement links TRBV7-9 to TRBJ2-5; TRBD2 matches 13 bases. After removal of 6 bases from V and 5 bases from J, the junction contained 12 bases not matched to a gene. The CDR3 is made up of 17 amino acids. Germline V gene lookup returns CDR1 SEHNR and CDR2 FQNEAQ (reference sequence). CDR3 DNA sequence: TGTGCCAGCAGGGGGAGCACTAGCGGGGGGGCCCTGGAGACCCAGTACTTC. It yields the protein CASRGSTSGGALETQYF.